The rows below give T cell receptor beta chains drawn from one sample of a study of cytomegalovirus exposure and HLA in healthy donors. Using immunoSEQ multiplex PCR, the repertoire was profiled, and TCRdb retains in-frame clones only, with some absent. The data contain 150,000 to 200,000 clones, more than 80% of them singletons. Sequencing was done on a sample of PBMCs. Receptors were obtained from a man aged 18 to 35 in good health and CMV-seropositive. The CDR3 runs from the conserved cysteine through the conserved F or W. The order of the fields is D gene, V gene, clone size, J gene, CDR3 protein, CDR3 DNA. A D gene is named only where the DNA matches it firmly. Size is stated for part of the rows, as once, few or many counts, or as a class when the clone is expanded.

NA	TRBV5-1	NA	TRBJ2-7	CASSLAGDEEQYF	TGCGCCAGCAGCTTGGCAGGGGATGAGGAGCAGTACTTC
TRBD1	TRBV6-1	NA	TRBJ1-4	CARDRALSNEKLFF	TGTGCCAGGGACAGGGCATTGTCTAATGAAAAACTGTTTTTT
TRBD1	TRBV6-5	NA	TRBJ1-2	CASSSGTGHGYTF	TGTGCCAGCAGTTCCGGGACAGGGCATGGCTACACCTTC
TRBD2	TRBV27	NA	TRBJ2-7	CASSLKSGRRYEQYF	TGTGCCAGCAGTTTAAAAAGCGGGAGACGGTACGAGCAGTACTTC
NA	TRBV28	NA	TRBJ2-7	CASSPVSYEQYF	TGTGCCAGCAGTCCAGTCTCCTACGAGCAGTACTTC
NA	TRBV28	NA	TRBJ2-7	CASSLQAGSYEQYF	TGTGCCAGCAGTTTACAGGCGGGCTCCTACGAGCAGTACTTC
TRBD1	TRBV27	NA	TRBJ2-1	CASSLPGTGDNEQFF	TGTGCCAGCAGTTTACCCGGGACAGGTGACAATGAGCAGTTCTTC
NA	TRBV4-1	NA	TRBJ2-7	CASSPNGAVYEQYF	TGCGCCAGCAGCCCCAACGGTGCGGTCTACGAGCAGTACTTC
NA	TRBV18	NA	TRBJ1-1	CASSPRSENTEAFF	TGTGCCAGCTCACCACGCAGTGAGAACACTGAAGCTTTCTTT
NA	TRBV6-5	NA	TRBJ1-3	CASSYAQGAGNTIYF	TGTGCCAGCAGTTACGCCCAGGGCGCTGGAAACACCATATATTTT
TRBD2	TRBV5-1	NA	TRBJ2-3	CASSPGLAGVDTQYF	TGCGCCAGCAGCCCGGGACTAGCGGGAGTAGATACGCAGTATTTT
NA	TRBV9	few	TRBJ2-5	CASSVDPTVKETQYF	TGTGCCAGCAGCGTAGACCCCACTGTAAAGGAGACCCAGTACTTC
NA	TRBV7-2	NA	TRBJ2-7	CASAPEASSYEQYF	TGTGCCAGCGCACCGGAGGCCTCCTCCTACGAGCAGTACTTC
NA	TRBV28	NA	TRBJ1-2	CASSWGGAGLNGYTF	TGTGCCAGCAGTTGGGGGGGGGCAGGGCTCAATGGCTACACCTTC
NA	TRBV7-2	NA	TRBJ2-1	CASSPRGSLPNEQFF	TGTGCCAGCAGCCCTCGGGGTAGCTTACCCAATGAGCAGTTCTTC
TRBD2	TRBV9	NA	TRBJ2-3	CASSESPSGGTDTQYF	TGTGCCAGCAGCGAGTCCCCTAGCGGAGGCACAGATACGCAGTATTTT
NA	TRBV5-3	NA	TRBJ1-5	CARSPVGGYSNQPQHF	TGTGCCAGAAGCCCGGTGGGGGGTTATAGCAATCAGCCCCAGCATTTT
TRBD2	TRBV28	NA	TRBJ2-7	CASSLSSGTYEQYF	TGTGCCAGCAGTTTATCAAGCGGGACTTACGAGCAGTACTTC
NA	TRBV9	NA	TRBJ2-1	CASSAVGGAYNEQFF	TGTGCCAGCAGCGCCGTTGGCGGGGCGTACAATGAGCAGTTCTTC
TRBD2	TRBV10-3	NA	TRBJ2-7	CAIRGVGRSSYEQYF	TGTGCCATCCGGGGGGTGGGGCGGAGCTCCTACGAGCAGTACTTC
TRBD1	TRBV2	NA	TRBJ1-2	CASSEWDRANYGYTF	TGTGCCAGCAGTGAATGGGACAGAGCTAACTATGGCTACACCTTC
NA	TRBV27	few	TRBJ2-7	CASSSFSLAGYTRQYF	TGTGCCAGCAGTTCCTTTTCGCTGGCAGGATATACGAGGCAGTACTTC
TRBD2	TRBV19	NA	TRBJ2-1	CASSPGLAGGTNEQFF	TGTGCCAGTAGTCCGGGGCTAGCGGGAGGTACGAATGAGCAGTTCTTC
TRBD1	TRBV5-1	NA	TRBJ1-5	CASSLGPSGTGSNQPQHF	TGCGCCAGCAGCTTGGGGCCCTCCGGGACAGGGAGCAATCAGCCCCAGCATTTT
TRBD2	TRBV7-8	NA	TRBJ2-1	CASSQNSGAIAGDYNEQFF	TGTGCCAGCAGCCAGAATTCGGGGGCCATAGCGGGAGACTACAATGAGCAGTTCTTC
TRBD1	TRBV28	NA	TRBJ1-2	CASSLWGTGGDYGYTF	TGTGCCAGCAGTTTATGGGGGACAGGAGGGGACTATGGCTACACCTTC
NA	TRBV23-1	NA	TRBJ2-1	CASRPLVRSGNEQFF	TGCGCCAGCAGACCACTAGTTCGATCTGGCAATGAGCAGTTCTTC
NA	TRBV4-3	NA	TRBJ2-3	CASSQGLGGFTDTQYF	TGCGCCAGCAGCCAAGGCCTGGGGGGATTCACAGATACGCAGTATTTT
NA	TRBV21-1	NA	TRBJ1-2	CTGGHGYTF	TGTACGGGGGGCCATGGCTACACCTTC
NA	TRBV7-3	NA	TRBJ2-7	CASSPSRGAADEQYF	TGTGCCAGCAGCCCTTCTCGGGGGGCTGCCGACGAGCAGTACTTC
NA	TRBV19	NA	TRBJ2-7	CASSLQGTYEQYF	TGTGCCAGTAGCCTACAGGGTACCTACGAGCAGTACTTC
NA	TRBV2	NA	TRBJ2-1	CAVRGTYNEQFF	TGTGCCGTAAGAGGGACTTACAATGAGCAGTTCTTC
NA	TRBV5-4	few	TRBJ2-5	CASSRRGFQETQYF	TGTGCCAGCAGCCGCAGGGGTTTCCAAGAGACCCAGTACTTC
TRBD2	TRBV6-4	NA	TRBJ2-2	CASSENSGHNTGELFF	TGTGCCAGCAGTGAAAATAGCGGGCATAACACCGGGGAGCTGTTTTTT
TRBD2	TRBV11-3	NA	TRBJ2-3	CASSRTSVDTQYF	TGTGCCAGCAGCCGGACTAGCGTAGATACGCAGTATTTT
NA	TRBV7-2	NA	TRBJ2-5	CASSSHPGGETQYF	TGTGCCAGCAGCTCTCACCCAGGGGGGGAGACCCAGTACTTC
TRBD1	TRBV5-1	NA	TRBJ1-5	CASSPTGDNQPQHF	TGCGCCAGCAGCCCGACAGGGGATAATCAGCCCCAGCATTTT
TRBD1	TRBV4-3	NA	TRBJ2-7	CASSQEMTGVSYEQYF	TGCGCCAGCAGCCAAGAAATGACAGGGGTTTCCTACGAGCAGTACTTC
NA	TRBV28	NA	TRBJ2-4	CASSWRAKNIQYF	TGTGCCAGCAGCTGGAGGGCCAAAAACATTCAGTACTTC
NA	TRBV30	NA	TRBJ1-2	CAWSIQLNYGYTF	TGTGCCTGGAGTATACAGCTTAACTATGGCTACACCTTC
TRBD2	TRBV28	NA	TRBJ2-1	CASTPVRLAVNEQFF	TGTGCCAGCACCCCGGTAAGACTAGCTGTAAATGAGCAGTTCTTC
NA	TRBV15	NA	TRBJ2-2	CATSTRQTYTGELFF	TGTGCCACCAGCACCCGACAGACCTACACCGGGGAGCTGTTTTTT
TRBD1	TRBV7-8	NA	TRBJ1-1	CASSQDRDTEAFF	TGTGCCAGCAGCCAGGACAGGGACACTGAAGCTTTCTTT
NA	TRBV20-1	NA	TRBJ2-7	CSAPRYYEQYF	TGCAGTGCTCCCCGCTACTACGAGCAGTACTTC
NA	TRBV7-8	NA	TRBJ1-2	CASSATRGGHGYTF	TGTGCCAGCAGCGCAACACGGGGGGGTCATGGCTACACCTTC
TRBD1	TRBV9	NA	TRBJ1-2	CASSATGWDYGYTF	TGTGCCAGCAGCGCGACAGGGTGGGACTATGGCTACACCTTC
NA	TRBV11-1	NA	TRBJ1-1	CASSRRVGNTEAFF	TGTGCCAGCAGCCGGCGGGTTGGGAACACTGAAGCTTTCTTT
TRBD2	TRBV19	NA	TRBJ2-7	CASSMGATAGVGEQYF	TGTGCCAGTAGTATGGGGGCTACAGCGGGAGTTGGCGAGCAGTACTTC